The 24 T cell receptor beta chains below come from one sample, sequenced in a study of Graves' ophthalmopathy and Graves' hyperthyroidism. Amplification from RNA transcripts yielded the TCR beta CDR3 regions. Second-round multiplex PCR followed a first-round RT-PCR using HTBI primers. TCRdb analysed the multiplex PCR reads with MiXCR anew, one entry per CDR3 protein. The sample holds under 350,000 distinct CDR3 sequences, roughly a sixth seen once. The sample consisted of peripheral blood. The receptors were gathered from an adult man with Graves' ophthalmopathy.

In its sample, this clonotype was seen many times. The V call is TRBV12-3 or TRBV12-4, the J call TRBJ1-1; D ambiguous. This CDR3 is built from 14 residues. Trimming took 3 bases from V and 2 from J, leaving 10 bases between them. The CDR3 loop reads CASSFWQTNTEAFF. In DNA form, the CDR3 reads TGTGCCAGCAGTTTCTGGCAGACCAACACTGAAGCTTTCTTT.

This clonotype was observed many times. This chain joins TRBV28 and TRBJ1-1; no firm D call. Between the trimmed V and J ends, which lost 3 bases and 9 bases, there was a span of 17 bases. The CDR3 has 14 residues. Germline CDR1 reads MDHEN; CDR2 reads SYDVKM. CDR3 protein: CASSLGRSSRKAFF. DNA for the CDR3: TGTGCCAGCAGTTTGGGGAGATCGAGTAGAAAAGCTTTCTTT.

Ten or more counts support this clonotype. This chain links TRBV12-3 or TRBV12-4 with TRBJ2-5; D unresolved. V was cut by 4 bases and J by 0 bases, with 9 bases left in between. The CDR3 loop spans 14 amino acids. The CDR3 DNA sequence: TGTGCCAGCAGTTACGACGGAAACCAAGAGACCCAGTACTTC. Its translation: CASSYDGNQETQYF.

This clonotype was found many times. This chain connects TRBV4-2 to TRBJ1-2; TRBD1 aligns across 7 bases. Losses at the gene ends were 1 base for V and 3 bases for J; bases not matched to a gene: 2. The CDR3 spans 14 residues. Per germline, CDR1 LGHNA and CDR2 YNFKEQ. DNA of the CDR3: TGTGCCAGCAGCCAAGGGGACAGTGACTATGGCTACACCTTC. It translates to CASSQGDSDYGYTF.

This clonotype was found many times. This chain joins TRBV6-1 and TRBJ2-7, with a tentative D call TRBD2 (6 bases). The CDR3 contains 15 residues. CDR1 MNHNS and CDR2 SASEGT come from the germline V gene. V lost 4 bases to trimming and J lost 2 bases, with 15 bases between them. CDR3 DNA: TGTGCCAGCAGTGCCGGGACTCAGGAACCCTACGAGCAGTACTTC. Translating it yields CASSAGTQEPYEQYF.

This clonotype was detected a few times. Since a much larger clone is just one base distant, this may be a read error. The chain links TRBV24-1 to TRBJ2-2, with TRBD2 identical over 13 bases. This CDR3 has 15 residues. Germline V CDR1 and CDR2: KGHDR, SFDVKD. The CDR3, as DNA: TGTGCCACCGGTGGGACTAGCGGGGTGACCGAGGAGCTGTTTTTT. Translating gives CATGGTSGVTEELFF.

In its sample, this clonotype was seen many times. The rearrangement links TRBV30 to TRBJ2-7; 11 bases are a match to TRBD2. Germline V gives CDR1 GTSNPN, CDR2 SVGIG (reference sequence). V lost 0 bases and J lost 4; bases outside the gene matches: 5. CDR3 length: 15 amino acids. In nucleotides, the CDR3 is TGTGCCTGGAGTGTAAGGACTAGCGGGTCATACGAGCAGTACTTC. Translated, it gives CAWSVRTSGSYEQYF.

Ten or more counts support this clonotype. The rearrangement uses TRBV2 and TRBJ1-1; D gene ambiguous. Germline CDR1 and CDR2: SNHLY and FYNNEI. Between the trimmed V and J ends, which lost 9 bases and 1 base, there was a span of 18 bases. The CDR3 spans 15 residues. CDR3 amino acids: CASLRRTATNTEAFF. The CDR3 DNA is TGTGCCAGTTTGCGGCGAACAGCCACGAACACTGAAGCTTTCTTT.

This clonotype was observed at least ten times. The V gene is TRBV29-1, the J gene TRBJ1-2; 7 nucleotides line up with TRBD1. CDR1 SQVTM and CDR2 ANQGSEA come from the germline V gene. Germline trimming cut 3 bases from V and 4 bases from J; bases unmatched to any gene: 8. This CDR3 contains 14 residues. The CDR3: CSVDNRPGGYGYTF. The CDR3 coding sequence is TGCAGCGTTGATAATCGTCCAGGGGGCTATGGCTACACCTTC.

This clonotype has a count of ten or more. The genes are TRBV5-1 and TRBJ2-7, with D possibly matching TRBD2 (5 bases). Germline CDR1 SGHRS, CDR2 YFSETQ. The V end lost 0 bases, the J end lost 7 bases, and 11 bases lay between the germline ends. This CDR3 has 13 residues. CDR3 DNA sequence: TGCGCCAGCAGCTTGGGCGGGTCTTCTGAGCAGTACTTC. This codes for CASSLGGSSEQYF.

This clonotype was seen ten or more times. CDR3 sequence: CASSEQNYEQYF. CDR3 nucleotides: TGTGCCAGCAGTGAACAGAACTACGAGCAGTACTTC. The chain couples TRBV6-1 to TRBJ2-7; D gene ambiguous. The CDR3 is 12 amino acids. Germline values: CDR1 MNHNS, CDR2 SASEGT. V was clipped by 2 bases and J by 3 bases, with 5 bases between them.

In this sample, this clonotype turned up many times. V gene TRBV3-1 combines with J gene TRBJ2-7; the D is unclear. Germline loops: CDR1 LGHDT, CDR2 YNNKEL (reference sequence). The CDR3 length is 11 residues. Trimming removed 1 base at V and 7 bases at J, with 5 bases between. The CDR3: CASSQGREQYF. The CDR3 DNA reads TGTGCCAGCAGCCAAGGCAGGGAGCAGTACTTC.

This clonotype was picked up many times. The chain employs TRBV7-2 and TRBJ2-7; 10 bases match TRBD2. The germline CDR1 and CDR2 sequences are SGHTA and FQGNSA. V lost 5 bases to trimming and J lost 2 bases; unmatched junction nucleotides: 3. CDR3 length: 14 amino acids. The CDR3 loop reads CASSRSGGAYEQYF. The DNA for the CDR3 is TGTGCCAGCAGCCGCAGCGGGGGGGCCTACGAGCAGTACTTC.

This clonotype was counted ten times or more. V is TRBV30 and J is TRBJ1-6, with D unclear. This CDR3 comprises 15 residues. Germline V gene lookup returns CDR1 GTSNPN and CDR2 SVGIG (reference sequence). Trimming took off 4 bases at V and 8 bases at J, with 18 bases between the two ends. CDR3 in DNA: TGTGCCTGGACAAAGGGATCCCCTGGACATTCACCCCTCCACTTT. Translation: CAWTKGSPGHSPLHF. The variable domain in full, with the rest retrieved from reference TRBV30 and TRBJ1-6, is SQTIHQWPATLVQPVGSPLSLECTVEGTSNPNLYWYRQAAGRGLQLLFYSVGIGQISSEVPQNLSASRPQDRQFILSSKKLLLSDSGFYLCAWTKGSPGHSPLHFGNGTRLTVT.

This clonotype appeared many times. The chain carries TRBV4-1 and TRBJ1-3; D is undetermined. The V gene's germline CDR1 is MGHRA and CDR2 YSYEKL. The CDR3 totals 16 residues. Trimming shortened V by 5 bases and J by 0 bases, and 14 bases separated the two germline ends. The CDR3 DNA is TGCGCCAGCAGCTCACGACATCATTACTCTGGAAACACCATATATTTT. It specifies CASSSRHHYSGNTIYF.

This clonotype showed up many times. This chain uses TRBV30 with TRBJ1-2; maybe TRBD1 (5 bases). The V end lost 3 bases, the J end lost 2 bases, and 10 bases lay between the germline ends. Germline lookup yields CDR1 GTSNPN and CDR2 SVGIG (reference sequence). This CDR3 is 13 amino acids long. The CDR3 region is CAWSQGLNYGYTF. The CDR3 DNA sequence: TGTGCCTGGAGCCAGGGACTCAACTATGGCTACACCTTC.

This clonotype was found many times. The chain links TRBV7-2 to TRBJ2-5, with D possibly being TRBD2 (6 bases). Germline V gene lookup returns CDR1 SGHTA and CDR2 FQGNSA. CDR3 length equals 14 residues. Trimming cost V 5 bases and J 5 bases, with 15 bases left between them. CDR3 coding DNA: TGTGCCAGCAGCGTCATGGGGGGTTGGGAGACCCAGTACTTC. Translated: CASSVMGGWETQYF.

At least ten counts were recorded for this clonotype. The genes are TRBV4-2 and TRBJ2-7; the D is unclear. The ends were cut back, 2 bases at V and 7 bases at J, with 18 bases in the middle. The CDR3 runs 15 residues. From germline, CDR1 is LGHNA and CDR2 YNFKEQ. CDR3 DNA: TGTGCCAGCAGCCAACACTCGGAAGGGTTCAGGGAGCAGTACTTC. Amino acids: CASSQHSEGFREQYF.

This clonotype was seen repeatedly, ten times or more. The V call is TRBV7-2, the J call TRBJ2-7, with 8 bases aligning to TRBD1. This CDR3 is built from 14 residues. Germline trimming cut 5 bases from V and 7 bases from J; bases unmatched to any gene: 10. The V gene's germline CDR1 is SGHTA and CDR2 FQGNSA. CDR3 sequence (DNA): TGTGCCAGCAGCCCATTGACAGGGGTGGGGGAGCAGTACTTC. This gives the protein CASSPLTGVGEQYF.

For this clonotype: A much larger clone sits a single nucleotide away, making a read error possible. The CDR3 DNA reads TGCAGTGCGCAGGACTGGGTGCGTCTAGCTTTCTTT. Translating it yields CSAQDWVRLAFF. The J gene is TRBJ1-1, the V gene TRBV20-1, with D unresolved. The V gene's germline CDR1 is DFQATT and CDR2 SNEGSKA (reference sequence). The CDR3 is 12 amino acids. The ends were cut back, 6 bases at V and 10 bases at J, with 18 bases in the middle.

This clonotype was seen at least ten times. V and J are TRBV29-1 and TRBJ2-7; D unclear. Germline V gene data show CDR1 as SQVTM and CDR2 as ANQGSEA. The CDR3 covers 13 residues. Deletions cut 1 base from V and 0 bases from J, with 7 bases between. The chain's CDR3 is CSVEGQNSYEQYF. In nucleotides, the CDR3 is TGCAGCGTTGAAGGGCAGAACTCCTACGAGCAGTACTTC.

This clonotype was recorded many times. V gene TRBV29-1 combines with J gene TRBJ2-7; 7 bases map to TRBD1. The trim removed 4 bases at V and 0 bases at J, leaving 9 bases unmatched. The CDR3 spans 15 residues. Germline loops: CDR1 SQVTM, CDR2 ANQGSEA. The CDR3 region has the DNA TGCAGCGTTGCCCGGGACAGCGATAGCTCCTACGAGCAGTACTTC. Translation gives CSVARDSDSSYEQYF.

This sequence joins TRBV28 and TRBJ1-2; the D gene is possibly TRBD1 (6 bases). The CDR3 loop spans 14 amino acids. Germline lookup yields CDR1 MDHEN and CDR2 SYDVKM. V lost 6 bases to trimming and J lost 4 bases, with 15 bases between them. The CDR3 region is CASSWGQPSYGYTF. CDR3 coding DNA: TGTGCCAGCAGCTGGGGACAACCTAGCTATGGCTACACCTTC.

This clonotype was detected ten times or more. The rearrangement links TRBV20-1 to TRBJ2-5; perhaps D is TRBD1 or TRBD2 (7 bases each). The V gene lost 6 bases and the J gene lost 5 bases, with 22 bases spanning the gap. This CDR3 region has 15 residues. CDR1 and CDR2 from the germline V gene are DFQATT and SNEGSKA (reference sequence). The CDR3 sequence is CSAEPGRGRGETQYF. The CDR3 region has the DNA TGCAGTGCCGAACCGGGGAGGGGGCGCGGGGAGACCCAGTACTTC.